This T cell receptor (beta chain) was sequenced for a study of Ad26.COV2.S vaccination and SARS-CoV-2 variants. Trimming took 9 bases from V and 4 from J; bases not matched to a gene: 6. The CDR3 contains 13 residues. Germline V gives CDR1 KGHSH, CDR2 LQKENI. Only in-frame clones appear in the TCRdb table, and some are missing; sequencing was by immunoSEQ multiplex PCR. The sample has about 350,000 clones; approximately 81% are singletons. As for treatment: 19 received Ad26.COV2.S at low or high dose, single or two shots; about 5 received placebo; per-sample allocation not given. Collection of the samples took place on day 63 after the first injection of vaccine or placebo.

The chain combines TRBV18 with TRBJ2-3; 8 positions agree with TRBD2. The clonotype comes from a person between 18 and 60 years old who received the Ad26.COV2.S COVID-19 vaccine or a placebo. Sample: peripheral blood, taken in a trial of Ad26.COV2.S vaccine versus placebo. DNA for the CDR3: TGTGCCAGTACCGGGGGGGGCCCAGATACGCAGTATTTT. Translated: CASTGGGPDTQYF.